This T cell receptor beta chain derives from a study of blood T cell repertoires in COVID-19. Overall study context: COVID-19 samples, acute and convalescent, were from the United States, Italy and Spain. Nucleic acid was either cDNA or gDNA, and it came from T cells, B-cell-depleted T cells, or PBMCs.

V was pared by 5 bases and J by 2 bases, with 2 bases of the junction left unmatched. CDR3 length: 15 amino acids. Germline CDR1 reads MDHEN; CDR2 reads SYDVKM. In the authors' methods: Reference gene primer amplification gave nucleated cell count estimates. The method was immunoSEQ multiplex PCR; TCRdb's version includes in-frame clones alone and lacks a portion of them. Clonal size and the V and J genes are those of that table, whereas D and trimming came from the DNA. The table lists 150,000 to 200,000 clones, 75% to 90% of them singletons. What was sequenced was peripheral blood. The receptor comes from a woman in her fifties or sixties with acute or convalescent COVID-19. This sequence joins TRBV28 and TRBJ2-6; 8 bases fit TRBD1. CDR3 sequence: CASSTGGAGANVLTF. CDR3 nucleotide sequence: TGTGCCAGCAGTACAGGGGGAGCTGGGGCCAACGTCCTGACTTTC.